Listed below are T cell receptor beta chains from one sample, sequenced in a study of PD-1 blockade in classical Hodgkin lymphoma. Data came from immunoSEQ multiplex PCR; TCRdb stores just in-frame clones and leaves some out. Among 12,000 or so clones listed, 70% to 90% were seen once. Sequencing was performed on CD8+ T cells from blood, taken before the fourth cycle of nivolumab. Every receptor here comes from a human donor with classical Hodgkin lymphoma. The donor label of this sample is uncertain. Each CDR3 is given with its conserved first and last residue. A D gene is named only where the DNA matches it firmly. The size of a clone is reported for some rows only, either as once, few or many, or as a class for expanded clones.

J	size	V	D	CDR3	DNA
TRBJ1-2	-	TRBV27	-	CASSLSAVPNTNYGYTF	TGTGCCAGCAGTTTATCGGCTGTTCCGAATACTAACTATGGCTACACCTTC
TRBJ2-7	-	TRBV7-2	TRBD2	CASSLGTSTYEQYF	TGTGCCAGCAGCTTAGGGACTAGTACATACGAGCAGTACTTC
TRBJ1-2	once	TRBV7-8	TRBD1	CASSGTGGGYGYTF	TGTGCCAGCAGCGGGACAGGGGGCGGTTATGGCTACACCTTC
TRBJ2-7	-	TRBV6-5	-	CASSSSGYEQYF	TGTGCCAGCAGTTCGTCGGGGTACGAGCAGTACTTC
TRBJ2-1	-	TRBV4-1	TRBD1	CASSQDSLDRGLYNEQFF	TGCGCCAGCAGCCAAGATTCCTTAGACAGGGGATTATACAATGAGCAGTTCTTC
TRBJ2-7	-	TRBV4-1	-	CASSQEPRTYEQYF	TGCGCCAGCAGCCAAGAGCCTAGAACCTACGAGCAGTACTTC
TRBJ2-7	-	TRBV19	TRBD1	CASSIGQGESYEQYF	TGTGCCAGTAGTATCGGACAGGGGGAAAGCTACGAGCAGTACTTC
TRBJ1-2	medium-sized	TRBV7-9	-	CASSLGTGYTF	TGTGCCAGCAGCTTAGGGACCGGCTACACCTTC
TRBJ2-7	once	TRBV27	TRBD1	CASSLFDRGSEQYF	TGTGCCAGCAGTTTATTCGACAGGGGGAGCGAGCAGTACTTC
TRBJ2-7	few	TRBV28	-	CASSSIDKYEQYF	TGTGCCAGCAGTTCCATCGACAAGTACGAGCAGTACTTC
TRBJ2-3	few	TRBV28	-	CASSRDGPLDTQYF	TGTGCCAGCAGCCGGGACGGGCCTTTAGATACGCAGTATTTT